These 24 T cell receptor beta chains originate from one sample sequenced in a study of cytomegalovirus exposure and HLA in healthy donors (dated by TCRdb to the late 2010s). Libraries were constructed by the immunoSEQ multiplex PCR assay. A mixture of 60 forward primers for TCR Vbeta segments and 13 reverse primers for TCR Jbeta segments was used in the multiplex PCR. Entries here come from immuneACCESS through TCRdb and include only in-frame sequences with V and J called. Some clones fail to appear in such tables; in the studies checked, an unresolved V gene covers under half of the shortfall, and the cause of the remainder is unknown. A total of approximately 280,000 clones appear in this sample, around 90% of them only once. Jointly, the top ten make up about 2.5% of the sample. The material sequenced was PBMCs. Receptors were obtained from a young woman in good health and CMV-seronegative.

V is TRBV7-8 and J is TRBJ1-4, with 9 bases that match TRBD1. The germline CDR1 and CDR2 sequences are SGHVS and FQNEAQ. Trimming took 4 bases from V and 7 from J; bases not matched to a gene: 10. The CDR3 extends over 16 amino acids. The CDR3 DNA reads TGTGCCAGCAGCTCAAAAGACAGGGGGGGGAGTGAAAAACTGTTTTTT. Its protein product is CASSSKDRGGSEKLFF.

The genes are TRBV7-8 and TRBJ1-2, with D perhaps matching TRBD1 (5 bases). The CDR3 consists of 18 residues. CDR1 is SGHVS and CDR2 is FQNEAQ in the germline V gene. With 2 bases removed from V and 1 base from J, the gap between germline ends came to 20 bases. The CDR3 DNA reads as TGTGCCAGCAGCTTAATGGGAGCCTCGCGGGACGATAACTATGGCTACACCTTC. Its protein product is CASSLMGASRDDNYGYTF.

The genes are TRBV7-2 and TRBJ2-5; 7 bases line up with TRBD1. CDR1 is SGHTA and CDR2 is FQGNSA in the germline V gene. V lost 5 bases, J lost 9 bases, and 9 bases stayed unmatched. The CDR3 is 13 residues long. The CDR3 DNA reads as TGTGCCAGCAGCATAGGGGTGCAGGGGGCCCAGTACTTC. Its translation: CASSIGVQGAQYF.

The V call is TRBV29-1, the J call TRBJ2-1; 8 bases map to TRBD1. The junction had 4 bases not matched to a gene; V was cut back by 7 bases and J by 2 bases. Looked up from germline, CDR1 is SQVTM and CDR2 is ANQGSEA. The CDR3 loop spans 13 amino acids. CDR3 residues: CSATGGTYNEQFF. Here the CDR3 DNA reads TGCAGCGCCACAGGGGGAACCTACAATGAGCAGTTCTTC.

The chain is built from TRBV5-1 and TRBJ2-5; D not certain. V was shortened by 0 bases and J by 4 bases, with 7 bases between the two germline ends. Germline V gene lookup returns CDR1 SGHRS and CDR2 YFSETQ. This CDR3 is 13 amino acids long. CDR3 in amino acids: CASSLDVLETQYF. The CDR3 DNA sequence: TGCGCCAGCAGCTTGGATGTCTTAGAGACCCAGTACTTC.

V usage is TRBV15 and J usage is TRBJ1-3; TRBD1 aligns across 8 bases. Germline V gene lookup returns CDR1 LNHNV and CDR2 YYDKDF (reference sequence). This CDR3 spans 16 amino acids. The V and J ends lost 3 bases and 1 base, in that order; junction bases with no gene match: 5. CDR3 in amino acids: CATSRGDRLSGNTIYF. The CDR3 DNA is TGTGCCACCAGCAGGGGGGACAGGTTATCTGGAAACACCATATATTTT.

Comment on this clone: Other DNA variants within this sample encode the same CDR3. The V and J genes are TRBV6-4 and TRBJ1-6; D is unresolved. This CDR3 contains 14 residues. Germline lookup yields CDR1 MRHNA and CDR2 SNTAGT. With 8 bases removed from V and 5 bases from J, the gap between germline ends came to 13 bases. The CDR3 here is CASSIDGNNSPLHF. The CDR3 DNA reads as TGTGCCAGCTCCATAGACGGGAATAATTCACCCCTCCACTTT.

The genes are TRBV30 and TRBJ1-1; 7 bases fit TRBD1. In germline, CDR1 is GTSNPN, CDR2 SVGIG (reference sequence). The length of the CDR3 is 16 residues. The V segment lost 3 bases and the J segment 1 base; nucleotides outside the gene matches: 11. This chain's CDR3 is CAWSRFGTAENTEAFF. In DNA, the CDR3 is TGTGCCTGGAGCCGATTCGGGACAGCCGAGAACACTGAAGCTTTCTTT.

The rearrangement uses TRBV5-4 and TRBJ2-1; TRBD2 matches 11 bases. The CDR3 loop spans 16 amino acids. V shed 3 bases and J 0 bases; nucleotides not matched to a gene: 2. Germline CDR1 reads SGHNT; CDR2 reads YYREEE (reference sequence). The CDR3 reads CASSWGLADSYNEQFF. The CDR3 bases are TGTGCCAGCAGCTGGGGACTAGCGGACTCCTACAATGAGCAGTTCTTC.

The J gene is TRBJ1-3, the V gene TRBV4-2, with TRBD1 identical over 7 bases. After removal of 5 bases from V and 4 bases from J, the junction contained 11 bases not matched to a gene. CDR1 is LGHNA, CDR2 YNFKEQ, per germline. The length of the CDR3 is 16 residues. The CDR3 sequence is CASSEREGAVGNTIYF. The CDR3 DNA reads TGTGCCAGCAGCGAAAGAGAGGGGGCCGTGGGAAACACCATATATTTT.

This clone was seen once. This chain uses TRBV7-9 with TRBJ2-3, with 9 bases matching TRBD2. V trimming: 2 bases; J trimming: 2 bases; junction bases outside the gene matches: 8. The length of the CDR3 is 17 residues. CDR1 is SEHNR, CDR2 FQNEAQ, per germline (reference sequence). CDR3 amino acids: CASSLTGLAIPTDTQYF. CDR3 bases: TGTGCCAGCAGCTTAACGGGACTAGCTATTCCCACAGATACGCAGTATTTT.

This sequence joins TRBV7-8 and TRBJ2-5, with 12 bases matching TRBD1. The J call may be wrong; the DNA end is better matched by TRBJ2-7. There are 17 residues in the CDR3. Looked up from germline, CDR1 is SGHVS and CDR2 is FQNEAQ. The CDR3 DNA reads as TGTGCCAGCAGCGCGAGCCGGGGACAGGGGGCTTCCTACGAGCAGTACTTC. Its translation: CASSASRGQGASYEQYF.

This clone showed up just once. This sequence joins TRBV4-1 and TRBJ2-7; 8 nucleotides match TRBD1. The J segment lost 2 bases and the V segment lost 4 bases, leaving 4 bases of the junction unmatched. The length of the CDR3 is 14 residues. Germline V gives CDR1 MGHRA, CDR2 YSYEKL. The CDR3 DNA reads TGCGCCAGCAGCCTAGGACAGGGTCCCTACGAGCAGTACTTC. Translated: CASSLGQGPYEQYF.

The genes are TRBV11-2 and TRBJ1-1; no reliable D call. The CDR3 is made up of 13 amino acids. V lost 5 bases to trimming and J lost 4 bases, with 11 bases between them. The germline V gene has CDR1 SGHAT and CDR2 FQNNGV. The CDR3 sequence is CASSHKEGTEAFF. CDR3 coding DNA: TGTGCCAGCAGCCACAAGGAGGGCACTGAAGCTTTCTTT.

This clone appeared once. The rearrangement links TRBV6-1 to TRBJ2-7; 9 positions match TRBD2. The V gene's germline CDR1 is MNHNS and CDR2 SASEGT. The V gene end was trimmed by 3 bases and the J gene end by 3 bases; junction bases not matched to a gene: 9. The CDR3 is 16 amino acids. As DNA, the CDR3 is TGTGCCAGCAGTGACGCGGCTAGCGGGGACGTCTACGAGCAGTACTTC. It is translated as CASSDAASGDVYEQYF.

V gene TRBV21-1 combines with J gene TRBJ1-2; the table's D call TRBD1 went unverified against the DNA. TRBV21-1 is a documented pseudogene. The CDR3 is 14 residues long. The CDR3 reads CASSKLQGACGYTF. Here the CDR3 DNA reads TGTGCCAGCAGCAAACTACAGGGGGCGTGCGGCTACACCTTC.

The chain combines TRBV19 with TRBJ2-7; D gene ambiguous. V was clipped by 5 bases and J by 6 bases, with 8 bases between them. CDR3 length equals 11 residues. Germline CDR1 is LNHDA and CDR2 is SQIVND (reference sequence). CDR3 DNA sequence: TGTGCCAGTAGTCAGACGGGCGAGCAGTACTTC. Residues: CASSQTGEQYF.

This clone was detected only a few times. This sequence joins TRBV10-1 and TRBJ1-1; 9 bases fit TRBD1. The trim removed 5 bases at V and 4 bases at J, leaving 2 bases unmatched. The CDR3 is made up of 13 amino acids. From germline, CDR1 is WNHNN and CDR2 SYGVQD (reference sequence). The CDR3 DNA reads as TGCGCCAGCAGTAGACAGGGGGGCACTGAAGCTTTCTTT. Protein sequence: CASSRQGGTEAFF.

The table lists this clone with a count of one. The gene calls are TRBV5-1 and TRBJ1-1; D possibly corresponds to TRBD1 (5 bases). The CDR3 length is 14 residues. Trimming removed 3 bases from V and 1 base from J, with 10 bases in between. CDR1 is SGHRS, CDR2 YFSETQ, per germline. CDR3 DNA: TGCGCCAGCAGCTGGGGGAGGGCGAACACTGAAGCTTTCTTT. Translating it yields CASSWGRANTEAFF.

The rearrangement links TRBV4-1 to TRBJ1-3; possibly TRBD1 for D (5 bases). There are 15 residues in the CDR3. V gave up 4 bases and J gave up 0 bases, with 10 bases separating them. Germline values: CDR1 MGHRA, CDR2 YSYEKL. The CDR3 sequence is CASSPGLNSGNTIYF. The CDR3 region has the DNA TGCGCCAGCAGCCCGGGACTGAACTCTGGAAACACCATATATTTT.

The table lists this clone with a count of one. The rearrangement uses TRBV11-3 and TRBJ1-1; 9 bases agree with TRBD1. Losses at the gene ends were 1 base for V and 6 bases for J; bases not matched to a gene: 0. Germline-derived CDR1 and CDR2 are SGHNT and YENEEA. The CDR3 is made up of 13 amino acids. The CDR3 nucleotides are TGTGCCAGCAGCTTAGGGACAGGGGCTGAAGCTTTCTTT. This codes for CASSLGTGAEAFF.

The sample holds one count of this clone. The genes are TRBV6-1 and TRBJ2-7; 7 nucleotides align to TRBD1. V dropped 4 bases and J dropped 0; count of bases not matched to a gene: 6. Germline CDR1 MNHNS, CDR2 SASEGT. This CDR3 has 15 residues. CDR3 coding DNA: TGTGCCAGCAGTGTAGGGACAGACCACTCCTACGAGCAGTACTTC. It translates to CASSVGTDHSYEQYF.

This clone appeared once. The genes are TRBV7-9 and TRBJ1-2; a possible D gene is TRBD1 (5 bases). Trimming removed 5 bases from V and 1 base from J, with 11 bases in between. The germline gives CDR1 SEHNR, CDR2 FQNEAQ (reference sequence). The CDR3 is 14 amino acids. The CDR3 region has the DNA TGTGCCAGCAGCCCGGACACGGGTAACTATGGCTACACCTTC. It translates to CASSPDTGNYGYTF.

This sequence joins TRBV9 and TRBJ1-6; 11 nucleotides align to TRBD1. The CDR3 runs 16 residues. Germline V CDR1 and CDR2: SGDLS, YYNGEE. J lost 8 bases, V lost 3 bases, and 7 bases had no gene match. The CDR3 here is CASSGGWTGGYSPLHF. In DNA form, the CDR3 reads TGTGCCAGCAGCGGCGGATGGACAGGGGGCTATTCACCCCTCCACTTT.